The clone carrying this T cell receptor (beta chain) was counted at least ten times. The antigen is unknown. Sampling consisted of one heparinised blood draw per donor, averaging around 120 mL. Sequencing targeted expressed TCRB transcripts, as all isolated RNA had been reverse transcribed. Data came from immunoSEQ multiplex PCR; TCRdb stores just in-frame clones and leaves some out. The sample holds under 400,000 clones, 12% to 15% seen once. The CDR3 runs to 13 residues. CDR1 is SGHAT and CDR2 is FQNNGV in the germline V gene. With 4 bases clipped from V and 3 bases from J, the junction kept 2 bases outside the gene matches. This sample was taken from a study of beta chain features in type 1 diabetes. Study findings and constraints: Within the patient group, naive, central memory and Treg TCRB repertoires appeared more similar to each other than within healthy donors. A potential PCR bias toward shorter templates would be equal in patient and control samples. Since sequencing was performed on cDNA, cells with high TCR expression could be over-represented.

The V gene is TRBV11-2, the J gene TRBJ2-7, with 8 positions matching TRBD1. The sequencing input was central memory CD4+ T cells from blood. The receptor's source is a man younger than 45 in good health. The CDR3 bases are TGTGCCAGCAGCTCACAGGGGGTCTACGAGCAGTACTTC. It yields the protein CASSSQGVYEQYF. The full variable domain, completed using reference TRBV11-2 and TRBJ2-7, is EAGVAQSPRYKIIEKRQSVAFWCNPISGHATLYWYQQILGQGPKLLIQFQNNGVVDDSQLPKDRFSAERLKGVDSTLKIQPAKLEDSAVYLCASSSQGVYEQYFGPGTRLTVT.